A single sample is the source of the 20 T cell receptor beta chains below, sequenced in a study of breast tumors, draining lymph nodes, adjacent tissues. TCRdb re-called the multiplex PCR reads with MiXCR, one entry per CDR3 protein. The sample shows 150,000 to 200,000 distinct CDR3 sequences, 25% to 40% of them seen only once. Breast cancer patients provided tissue from their axillary draining lymph nodes. The sequenced sample was axillary lymph node tissue. Every receptor here comes from a female donor with breast cancer. Some clones in this sample may be carry-over from other donors' samples.

This chain uses TRBV20-1 with TRBJ1-1; D gene uncertain. The V gene's germline CDR1 is DFQATT and CDR2 SNEGSKA (reference sequence). With 0 bases removed from V and 0 bases from J, the gap between germline ends came to 8 bases. The CDR3 is made up of 14 amino acids. The CDR3 DNA reads TGCAGTGCTAGAGATGGGGTCGTGAACACTGAAGCTTTCTTT. It is translated as CSARDGVVNTEAFF.

This clonotype was counted at least ten times. V usage is TRBV20-1 and J usage is TRBJ1-4; 7 bases are a match to TRBD1. With V trimmed by 3 bases and J by 6 bases, 13 bases remained unmatched. This CDR3 spans 16 amino acids. Germline V gene sequence: CDR1 DFQATT, CDR2 SNEGSKA (reference sequence). The CDR3 DNA is TGCAGTGCTAGTCCCCTGGGGGGGACAGCGGATGAAAAACTGTTTTTT. Its protein is CSASPLGGTADEKLFF.

This clonotype has ten or more counts. J is TRBJ2-2 and V is TRBV25-1; 11 nucleotides line up with TRBD2. V gave up 6 bases and J gave up 7 bases; unmatched junction bases: 7. The CDR3 length is 15 residues. CDR1 MGHDK and CDR2 SYGVNS come from the germline V gene. The CDR3 DNA reads TGTGCCAGCAGATTTACCGGGACTAGCGGCGGGGAGCTGTTTTTT. It specifies CASRFTGTSGGELFF.

In its sample, this clonotype was seen many times. The gene calls are TRBV7-2 and TRBJ2-7; 15 bases are shared with TRBD2. Germline V gives CDR1 SGHTA, CDR2 FQGNSA. The CDR3 has 16 residues. J lost 1 base, V lost 4 bases, and 2 bases had no gene match. The CDR3 sequence is CASSWGLAGGSYEQYF. The CDR3 DNA reads as TGTGCCAGCAGCTGGGGACTAGCGGGGGGATCCTACGAGCAGTACTTC. Based on the CDR3 plus reference TRBV7-2 and TRBJ2-7, the full variable domain is GAGVSQSPSNKVTEKGKDVELRCDPISGHTALYWYRQSLGQGLEFLIYFQGNSAPDKSGLPSDRFSAERTGGSVSTLTIQRTQQEDSAVYLCASSWGLAGGSYEQYFGPGTRLTVT.

CDR3 coding DNA: TGTGCCTCCGGTCTCGGGGCAGGGGGCACTGAAGCTTTCTTT. Its translation is CASGLGAGGTEAFF. The chain carries TRBV2 and TRBJ1-1; 7 positions match TRBD1. V lost 11 bases to trimming and J lost 4 bases; unmatched junction nucleotides: 13. This CDR3 is built from 14 residues. In germline, CDR1 is SNHLY, CDR2 FYNNEI.

The rearrangement uses TRBV27 and TRBJ2-7; D call uncertain. CDR3 length: 13 amino acids. V lost 2 bases to trimming and J lost 2 bases, with 7 bases between them. Per germline, CDR1 MNHEY and CDR2 SMNVEV (reference sequence). The CDR3 here is CASSLRAAYEQYF. The CDR3 DNA reads as TGTGCCAGCAGTTTAAGGGCAGCCTACGAGCAGTACTTC.

As for this clonotype: This may arise from a read error, as a much more abundant clone is one base away. The chain has TRBV11-2 and TRBJ2-3; the match to TRBD1 covers 9 bases. J was trimmed by 7 bases and V by 5 bases; bases with no gene match: 7. The CDR3 sequence is 14 residues long. Per germline, CDR1 SGHAT and CDR2 FQNNGV. The CDR3 here is CASSLGQGYHTQYF. For the CDR3, the DNA is TGTGCCAGCAGCCTGGGACAGGGTTATCATACGCAGTATTTT.

Worth noting for this clonotype: Given a much more abundant clone one base away, this may be a read error. The chain is built from TRBV6-1 and TRBJ1-5, with D possibly matching TRBD1 (6 bases). Trimming left V 6 bases short and J 0 bases short, with 12 bases between. CDR3 length equals 15 residues. Germline CDR1 is MNHNS and CDR2 is SASEGT. CDR3 loop: CASRSQGYSNQPQHF. In DNA form, the CDR3 reads TGTGCCAGCAGGTCACAGGGTTATAGCAATCAGCCCCAGCATTTT.

This clonotype was counted ten times or more. The chain uses TRBV5-8 and TRBJ2-2, with D unresolved. The V gene lost 0 bases and the J gene lost 8 bases, with 8 bases spanning the gap. This CDR3 region has 13 residues. Germline V gene data show CDR1 as SGHTS and CDR2 as YDEGEE. The CDR3 DNA reads as TGTGCCAGCAGCTTGGTGATGGCAGGGGAGCTGTTTTTT. Translated: CASSLVMAGELFF.

As regards this clonotype: The DNA is omitted, as the CDR3 cannot be located on it reliably, and the CDR3 follows TCRdb's listing. V is TRBV6-4 and J is TRBJ2-2; the table's D call TRBD2 went unverified against the DNA. The CDR3 has 17 amino acids, counting both end residues. Per the germline V gene, CDR1 is MRHNA and CDR2 is SNTAGT. CDR3 residues: CASRDRANEQFFGELFF.

This chain uses TRBV15 with TRBJ1-5; D is uncertain. There are 15 residues in the CDR3. CDR1 and CDR2 from the germline V gene are LNHNV and YYDKDF (reference sequence). Trimming stripped 0 bases from V and 11 bases from J, with 17 bases between. In DNA form, the CDR3 reads TGTGCCACCAGCAGAGATCGGGCTCCGGGAGAGACCCAGCATTTT. Amino acid sequence: CATSRDRAPGETQHF.

The V gene is TRBV20-1, the J gene TRBJ2-3; D perhaps matches TRBD1 (6 bases). The germline V gene encodes CDR1 DFQATT and CDR2 SNEGSKA (reference sequence). CDR3 length: 15 amino acids. The V and J ends lost 0 bases and 5 bases respectively, with 15 bases between them. DNA for the CDR3: TGCAGTGCTAGAGATACAGGGAGAGGAGGAGATACGCAGTATTTT. Its translation: CSARDTGRGGDTQYF.

In its sample, this clonotype was seen a few times. Since a much larger clone is just one base distant, this may be a read error. The chain couples TRBV7-3 to TRBJ1-2; D gene ambiguous. The CDR3 is 15 residues long. Germline V gene sequence: CDR1 SGHTA, CDR2 FQGTGA. The DNA of the CDR3 is TGTGCCAGCAGCCCGTACAATACCGCGTATTATGGCTACCCCTTC. This translates into CASSPYNTAYYGYPF.

This clonotype showed up just once. J is TRBJ2-3 and V is TRBV11-3, with 7 bases fitting TRBD2. Germline V gene data show CDR1 as SGHNT and CDR2 as YENEEA. Trimming at V came to 5 bases and at J to 3 bases, leaving 8 bases not matched to a gene. The CDR3 spans 15 residues. The CDR3 spells CASSHDGGRTDTQYF. DNA for the CDR3: TGTGCCAGCAGCCATGACGGGGGGAGAACAGATACGCAGTATTTT. The full variable domain, rest sourced from reference TRBV11-3 and TRBJ2-3, is EAGVVQSPRYKIIEKKQPVAFWCNPISGHNTLYWYLQNLGQGPELLIRYENEEAVDDSQLPKDRFSAERLKGVDSTLKIQPAELGDSAVYLCASSHDGGRTDTQYFGPGTRLTVL.

This clonotype was counted many times. The V and J genes are TRBV25-1 and TRBJ1-5, with a tentative D call TRBD1 (5 bases). The V gene lost 3 bases and the J gene lost 4 bases, with 10 bases spanning the gap. Germline assignment: CDR1 MGHDK and CDR2 SYGVNS. The CDR3 loop spans 14 amino acids. CDR3 amino acids: CASSERGGNQPQHF. DNA for the CDR3: TGTGCCAGCAGTGAGCGGGGGGGAAATCAGCCCCAGCATTTT.

This clonotype was seen ten or more times. This chain joins TRBV19 and TRBJ2-1, with D maybe TRBD2 (6 bases). The CDR3 covers 14 residues. V was pared by 1 base and J by 4 bases, with 8 bases between. Germline V gives CDR1 LNHDA, CDR2 SQIVND (reference sequence). The CDR3 bases are TGTGCCAGTAGTATAGGTCTAGCGTACAATGAGCAGTTCTTC. Translating it yields CASSIGLAYNEQFF.

This clonotype has more than one count but fewer than ten. The V gene is TRBV19, the J gene TRBJ1-1; a weak D match, TRBD1 (6 bases). Germline V gene lookup returns CDR1 LNHDA and CDR2 SQIVND (reference sequence). The CDR3 consists of 13 residues. V lost 7 bases, J lost 1 base, and 10 bases lay in between. The DNA for the CDR3 is TGTGCCAGTAAACAGGGAAAGAACACTGAAGCTTTCTTT. Translation: CASKQGKNTEAFF.

This clonotype came up many times. The chain recombines TRBV7-8 with TRBJ2-5, with D perhaps TRBD1 or TRBD2 (5 bases each). CDR3 size: 15 residues. Trimming shortened V by 6 bases and J by 1 base, and 15 bases separated the two germline ends. Germline assignment: CDR1 SGHVS and CDR2 FQNEAQ. This CDR3 is CASSSGPGRQETQYF. The CDR3 nucleotides read TGTGCCAGCAGTTCCGGTCCGGGGCGCCAAGAGACCCAGTACTTC.

The rearrangement uses TRBV27 and TRBJ2-3, with 7 bases identical to TRBD2. This CDR3 has 13 residues. Germline CDR1 MNHEY, CDR2 SMNVEV (reference sequence). J lost 6 bases, V lost 4 bases, and 4 bases had no gene match. The CDR3 spells CASSWGGSDTQYF. The DNA for the CDR3 is TGTGCCAGCAGTTGGGGGGGGAGCGATACGCAGTATTTT.

In this sample, this clonotype turned up many times. The rearrangement links TRBV2 to TRBJ2-7, with D maybe TRBD1 (5 bases). CDR1 is SNHLY, CDR2 FYNNEI, per germline. The CDR3 is 12 residues long. The V gene lost 9 bases and the J gene lost 4 bases, with 13 bases spanning the gap. In DNA form, the CDR3 reads TGTGCCAGTACGAAAGGGGCGTACGAGCAGTACTTC. Encoded protein: CASTKGAYEQYF.